This T cell receptor (beta chain) was profiled in a study of CD8+CD57+ T cells in acquired aplastic anemia. Turning to the study itself: Quantities of DNA derived from sorted CD4+ and CD8+ cells averaged approximately 3.3 ug.

Only patients with CD8+CD57+ cell expansion on flow cytometry were chosen for sequencing. Profiling of TCR beta VDJ combinations and CDR3 sequences used genomic DNA as template. Each CDR3 protein is one row after TCRdb ran MiXCR on the reads. The sample lists 150,000 to 200,000 distinct CDR3 sequences, less than 50% seen once, with about an eighth in the top ten. The CDR3 covers 14 residues. Between the trimmed V and J ends, which lost 1 base and 5 bases, there was a span of 9 bases. Germline CDR1 and CDR2: SGHRS and YFSETQ. This clonotype was detected ten times or more. The sample taken for sequencing was sorted CD4+, CD8+, or CD8+CD57+ T cells (not recorded which) from PBMCs. This TCR came from a human donor with aplastic anemia. The chain has TRBV5-1 and TRBJ1-4; D gene uncertain. CDR3 sequence: CASSLTVGNEKLFF. CDR3 sequence (DNA): TGCGCCAGCAGCTTGACAGTCGGGAATGAAAAACTGTTTTTT.